This T cell receptor (beta chain) was captured by sequencing in a study of control samples from healthy donors and cancer patients. Sequencing used immunoSEQ multiplex PCR; TCRdb keeps in-frame clones, though not all of them. The sample includes about 160,000 clones, roughly 95% of them seen just once. This CDR3 has 15 amino acids. CDR1 and CDR2 from the germline V gene are SGHVS and FQNEAQ. Deletions cut 5 bases from V and 2 bases from J, with 15 bases between. V usage is TRBV7-8 and J usage is TRBJ2-5; D gene unclear. The specimen was blood. This sequence originates from a woman aged 25 to 39 in good health. This CDR3 is CASSPTSLPQETQYF. As DNA, the CDR3 is TGTGCCAGCAGCCCTACATCCTTACCACAAGAGACCCAGTACTTC.